These 20 T cell receptor beta chains were sequenced from one sample in a study of CD8 T cells in Susac syndrome. With random hexamers, about 0.5 to 1 ug RNA was reverse transcribed. MiXCR was run by TCRdb on the immunoSEQ multiplex PCR reads, yielding one entry per CDR3 protein. The sample consists of 150,000 to 200,000 distinct CDR3 sequences, about 91% of them appearing once. The specimen was CD4+ T cells from PBMCs. These receptors were taken from a human donor with Susac syndrome.

In this sample, this clonotype turned up once. J is TRBJ2-3 and V is TRBV29-1; 11 bases are shared with TRBD1. CDR3 length equals 16 residues. J lost 4 bases, V lost 4 bases, and 10 bases had no gene match. The germline gives CDR1 SQVTM, CDR2 ANQGSEA. The CDR3: CSVGARTGGGPDTQYF. The CDR3, as DNA: TGCAGCGTTGGAGCAAGGACAGGGGGCGGGCCAGATACGCAGTATTTT.

The chain links TRBV27 to TRBJ2-7; 10 positions match TRBD2. This CDR3 comprises 14 residues. The germline CDR1 and CDR2 sequences are MNHEY and SMNVEV (reference sequence). J lost 7 bases, V lost 3 bases, and 6 bases had no gene match. This CDR3 reads CASSFLAGAAEQYF. The CDR3 DNA follows: TGTGCCAGCAGTTTTCTAGCGGGAGCCGCAGAGCAGTACTTC.

This clonotype was seen only once. V and J are TRBV27 and TRBJ1-1; the D is unclear. From germline, CDR1 is MNHEY and CDR2 SMNVEV (reference sequence). V was trimmed by 6 bases and J by 6 bases, leaving 14 bases between them. This CDR3 is 13 amino acids long. Written as DNA, the CDR3 is TGTGCCAGCAGATTCCCGGGAGGACCTGAAGCTTTCTTT. This encodes CASRFPGGPEAFF.

The CDR3 region has the DNA TGTGCCAGTAGTAAGGGAGCGAGCAATCAGCCCCAGCATTTT. Protein product: CASSKGASNQPQHF. This chain uses TRBV19 with TRBJ1-5; D not certain. The CDR3 totals 14 residues. Looked up from germline, CDR1 is LNHDA and CDR2 is SQIVND (reference sequence). V gave up 4 bases and J gave up 1 base, with 8 bases separating them.

The gene calls are TRBV29-1 and TRBJ1-1; no definite D call. In germline, CDR1 is SQVTM, CDR2 ANQGSEA. CDR3 size: 11 residues. The germline V and J ends were trimmed by 4 bases and 3 bases, with 6 bases remaining between them. The CDR3 sequence: CSVGTDTEAFF. As DNA, the CDR3 is TGCAGCGTTGGAACAGACACTGAAGCTTTCTTT.

The chain carries TRBV20-1 and TRBJ2-7; unclear D gene. The CDR3 covers 12 residues. Germline V gives CDR1 DFQATT, CDR2 SNEGSKA (reference sequence). V was clipped by 4 bases and J by 3 bases, with 10 bases between them. CDR3 bases: TGCAGTGCTAATCCCAGCAGCTACGAGCAGTACTTC. It codes for CSANPSSYEQYF.

The chain carries TRBV15 and TRBJ1-2; 7 bases match TRBD1. Germline trimming cut 3 bases from V and 6 bases from J; bases unmatched to any gene: 4. The CDR3 contains 13 residues. In germline, CDR1 is LNHNV, CDR2 YYDKDF (reference sequence). CDR3 DNA sequence: TGTGCCACCAGCAGGAAGGGGGCAAATGGCTACACCTTC. Its translation: CATSRKGANGYTF.

This chain connects TRBV6-2 or TRBV6-3 to TRBJ2-3, with D perhaps matching TRBD1 or TRBD2 (5 bases each). There are 14 residues in the CDR3. Germline assignment: CDR1 MNHEY and CDR2 SVGEGT. V was clipped by 0 bases and J by 7 bases, with 11 bases between them. The chain's CDR3 is CASSYSGGRNTQYF. CDR3 DNA sequence: TGTGCCAGCAGTTACTCTGGGGGACGCAATACGCAGTATTTT.

The gene calls are TRBV2 and TRBJ1-2; D unresolved. Trimming cost V 4 bases and J 0 bases, with 6 bases left between them. Germline-derived CDR1 and CDR2 are SNHLY and FYNNEI. This CDR3 is built from 13 residues. The CDR3 protein is CASSGTANYGYTF. The CDR3 region has the DNA TGTGCCAGCAGTGGTACAGCTAACTATGGCTACACCTTC.

CDR3 in DNA: TGTGCCAGCAGCCAAGGTCCAGGGATGAACACTGAAGCTTTCTTT. Its protein product is CASSQGPGMNTEAFF. The J gene is TRBJ1-1, the V gene TRBV4-2, with D perhaps TRBD1 (5 bases). CDR1 is LGHNA, CDR2 YNFKEQ, per germline. V lost 1 base and J lost 0, with 9 bases in between. The CDR3 is 15 residues long.

The J gene is TRBJ1-2, the V gene TRBV11-2; a weak D match, TRBD1 (6 bases). V lost 6 bases and J 2 bases, leaving 13 bases between the germline ends. This CDR3 comprises 14 residues. Germline V gives CDR1 SGHAT, CDR2 FQNNGV. The DNA for the CDR3 is TGTGCCAGCAGATCCTCGGACAGAAACTATGGCTACACCTTC. Amino acid sequence: CASRSSDRNYGYTF.

The chain recombines TRBV14 with TRBJ2-1; TRBD2 matches 8 bases. The CDR3 runs to 15 residues. Germline CDR1 is SGHDN and CDR2 is FVKESK. V trimming: 4 bases; J trimming: 10 bases; junction bases outside the gene matches: 12. This CDR3 reads CASSPRGSGGREQFF. Here the CDR3 DNA reads TGTGCCAGCAGCCCTCGGGGGAGCGGGGGAAGAGAGCAGTTCTTC.

This clonotype was observed once. The chain recombines TRBV12-2 with TRBJ2-7; the table's D gene call, TRBD1, was not cross checked with the DNA. TRBV12-2 is labeled a pseudogene. The CDR3 loop spans 18 amino acids. The CDR3 loop reads CASRPAAEVGRRVYEQYF. The CDR3, as DNA: TGTGCAAGTCGCCCAGCGGCCGAAGTGGGACGCCGTGTGTACGAGCAGTACTTC.

This clonotype was found once. One end of the junction does not line up with germline, which may come from a read error. The chain carries TRBV15 and TRBJ1-5; D gene unclear. This CDR3 has 14 amino acids. The V gene's germline CDR1 is LNHNV and CDR2 YYDKDF (reference sequence). In DNA, the CDR3 is TGTGCCACCAGCAGAGACCGAGGAAATCAGCCCCAGCTTTTT. It yields the protein CATSRDRGNQPQLF. The full variable domain, with the rest looked up from reference TRBV15 and TRBJ1-5, is DAMVIQNPRYQVTQFGKPVTLSCSQTLNHNVMYWYQQKSSQAPKLLFHYYDKDFNNEADTPDNFQSRRPNTSFCFLDIRSPGLGDTAMYLCATSRDRGNQPQLFGDGTRLSIL.

This chain joins TRBV21-1 and TRBJ2-7; the D call of TRBD1 is as the table states it, not checked on the DNA. TRBV21-1 is a documented pseudogene. This CDR3 contains 21 residues. This CDR3 is CASSNFLRNWVTGVLSYEQYF. The CDR3 nucleotides read TGTGCCAGCAGCAATTTTCTCCGTAATTGGGTAACAGGCGTACTCTCCTACGAGCAGTACTTC.

The chain has TRBV7-3 and TRBJ2-5, with D perhaps given as TRBD1 or TRBD2 (5 bases each). Germline CDR1 and CDR2: SGHTA and FQGTGA. The CDR3 runs 13 residues. The germline V and J ends were trimmed by 9 bases and 5 bases, with 16 bases remaining between them. The CDR3 is CARGVIGSETQYF. The CDR3 DNA reads as TGTGCCAGGGGGGTTATAGGGTCGGAGACCCAGTACTTC.

The genes are TRBV7-2 and TRBJ2-7, with TRBD2 matching over 7 bases. Germline CDR1 reads SGHTA; CDR2 reads FQGNSA. The CDR3 has 14 amino acids. V lost 5 bases and J lost 3; bases outside the gene matches: 7. The CDR3: CASSQRTSFYEQYF. The CDR3 coding sequence is TGTGCCAGCAGCCAACGGACTAGTTTCTACGAGCAGTACTTC.

The V gene is TRBV7-8, the J gene TRBJ2-7, with 12 bases identical to TRBD2. This CDR3 contains 16 residues. Per germline, CDR1 SGHVS and CDR2 FQNEAQ. V lost 1 base to trimming and J lost 2 bases; unmatched junction nucleotides: 3. CDR3 loop: CASSLVASGGAYEQYF. The CDR3 region has the DNA TGTGCCAGCAGCTTAGTCGCTAGCGGGGGGGCCTACGAGCAGTACTTC.

This chain uses TRBV3-1 with TRBJ2-3; D uncertain. Germline values: CDR1 LGHDT, CDR2 YNNKEL (reference sequence). CDR3 length: 12 amino acids. Trimming took off 1 base at V and 5 bases at J, with 4 bases between the two ends. The DNA for the CDR3 is TGTGCCAGCAGCCAAGGGAGAGATACGCAGTATTTT. Its protein is CASSQGRDTQYF.

The chain combines TRBV24-1 with TRBJ2-7; 9 bases agree with TRBD1. J was trimmed by 0 bases and V by 7 bases; bases with no gene match: 0. The length of the CDR3 is 13 residues. Per germline, CDR1 KGHDR and CDR2 SFDVKD. The DNA for the CDR3 is TGTGCCACCAGACAGGGGGCCTCCTACGAGCAGTACTTC. It yields the protein CATRQGASYEQYF.